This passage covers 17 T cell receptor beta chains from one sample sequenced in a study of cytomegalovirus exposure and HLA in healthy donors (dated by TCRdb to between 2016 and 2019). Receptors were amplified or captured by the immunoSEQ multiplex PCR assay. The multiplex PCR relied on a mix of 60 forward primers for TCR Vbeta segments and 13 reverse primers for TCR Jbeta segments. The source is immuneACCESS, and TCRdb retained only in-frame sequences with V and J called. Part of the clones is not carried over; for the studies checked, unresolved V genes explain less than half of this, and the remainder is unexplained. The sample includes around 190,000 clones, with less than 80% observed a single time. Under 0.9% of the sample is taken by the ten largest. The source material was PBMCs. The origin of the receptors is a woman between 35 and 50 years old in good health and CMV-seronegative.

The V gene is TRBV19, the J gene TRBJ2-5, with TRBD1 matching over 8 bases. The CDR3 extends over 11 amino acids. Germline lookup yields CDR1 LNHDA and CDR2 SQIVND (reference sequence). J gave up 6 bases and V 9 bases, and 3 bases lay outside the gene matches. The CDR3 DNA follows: TGTGCCAGCGGACAGGGACAGACCCAGTACTTC. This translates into CASGQGQTQYF.

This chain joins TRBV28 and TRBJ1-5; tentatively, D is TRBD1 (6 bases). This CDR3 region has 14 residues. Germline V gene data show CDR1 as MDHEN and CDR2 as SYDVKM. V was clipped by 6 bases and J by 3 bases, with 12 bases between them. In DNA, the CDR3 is TGTGCCAGCAGGATAGCAGGGGACAATCAGCCCCAGCATTTT. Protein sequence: CASRIAGDNQPQHF.

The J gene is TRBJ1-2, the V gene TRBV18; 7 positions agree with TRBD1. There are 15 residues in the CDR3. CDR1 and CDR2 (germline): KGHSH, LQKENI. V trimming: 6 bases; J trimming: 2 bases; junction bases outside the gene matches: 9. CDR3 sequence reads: CASSPDRVKNYGYTF. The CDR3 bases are TGTGCCAGCTCCCCAGACAGGGTTAAGAACTATGGCTACACCTTC.

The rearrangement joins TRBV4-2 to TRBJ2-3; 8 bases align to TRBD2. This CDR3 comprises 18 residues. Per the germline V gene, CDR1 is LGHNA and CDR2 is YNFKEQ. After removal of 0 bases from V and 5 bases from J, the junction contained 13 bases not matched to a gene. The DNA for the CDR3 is TGTGCCAGCAGCCAAGAACCGAGCGGGAGAATCCCAGGAGATACGCAGTATTTT. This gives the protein CASSQEPSGRIPGDTQYF.

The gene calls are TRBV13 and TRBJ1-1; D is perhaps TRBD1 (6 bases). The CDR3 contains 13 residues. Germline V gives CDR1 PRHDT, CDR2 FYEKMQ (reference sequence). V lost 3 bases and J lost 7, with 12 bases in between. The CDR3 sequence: CASSLDSGCEAFF. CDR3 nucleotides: TGTGCCAGCAGCTTGGACAGCGGTTGTGAAGCTTTCTTT.

This CDR3 reads CASSGVQASGYTF. DNA for the CDR3: TGTGCCAGCAGTGGAGTCCAGGCAAGTGGCTACACCTTC. The chain uses TRBV2 and TRBJ1-2, with unresolved D. The CDR3 consists of 13 residues. V was trimmed by 4 bases and J by 7 bases, leaving 13 bases between them. Germline CDR1 and CDR2: SNHLY and FYNNEI.

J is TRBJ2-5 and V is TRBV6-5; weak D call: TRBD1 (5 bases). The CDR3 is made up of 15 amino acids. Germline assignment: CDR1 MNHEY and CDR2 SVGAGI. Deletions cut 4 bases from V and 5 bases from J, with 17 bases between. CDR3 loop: CASSWTSRKVETQYF. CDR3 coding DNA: TGTGCCAGCAGTTGGACATCAAGGAAAGTGGAGACCCAGTACTTC.

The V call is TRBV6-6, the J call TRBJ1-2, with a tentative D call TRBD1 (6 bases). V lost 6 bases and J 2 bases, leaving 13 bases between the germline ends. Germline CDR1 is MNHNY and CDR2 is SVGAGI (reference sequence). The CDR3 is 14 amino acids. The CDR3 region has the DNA TGTGCCAGCAGCCTAACAGGGTCCAACTATGGCTACACCTTC. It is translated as CASSLTGSNYGYTF.

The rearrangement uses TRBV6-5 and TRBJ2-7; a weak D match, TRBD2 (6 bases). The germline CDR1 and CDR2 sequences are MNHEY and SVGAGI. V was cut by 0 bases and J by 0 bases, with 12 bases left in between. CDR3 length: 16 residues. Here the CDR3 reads CASSYSGSGSSYEQYF. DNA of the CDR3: TGTGCCAGCAGTTACTCCGGTAGCGGTAGCTCCTACGAGCAGTACTTC.

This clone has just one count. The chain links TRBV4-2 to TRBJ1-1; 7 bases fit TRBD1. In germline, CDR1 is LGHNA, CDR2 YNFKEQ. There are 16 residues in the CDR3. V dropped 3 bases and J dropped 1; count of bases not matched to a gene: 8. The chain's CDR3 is CASSHDRRDRNTEAFF. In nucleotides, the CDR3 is TGTGCCAGCAGCCATGACCGACGGGACAGGAACACTGAAGCTTTCTTT.

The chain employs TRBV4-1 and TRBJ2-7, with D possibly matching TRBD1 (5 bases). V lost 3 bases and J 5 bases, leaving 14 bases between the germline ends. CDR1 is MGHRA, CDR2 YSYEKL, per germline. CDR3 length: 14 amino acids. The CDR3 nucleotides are TGCGCCAGCAGCCAGTCAGGGTCTTACCACGAGCAGTACTTC. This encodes CASSQSGSYHEQYF.

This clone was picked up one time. The CDR3 is CAIRGSISYEQYF. CDR3 DNA: TGTGCCATCAGGGGGAGTATCTCCTACGAGCAGTACTTC. The chain employs TRBV2 and TRBJ2-7; TRBD1 agrees at 7 bases. This CDR3 spans 13 amino acids. Germline loops: CDR1 SNHLY, CDR2 FYNNEI. V trimming: 10 bases; J trimming: 0 bases; junction bases outside the gene matches: 6.

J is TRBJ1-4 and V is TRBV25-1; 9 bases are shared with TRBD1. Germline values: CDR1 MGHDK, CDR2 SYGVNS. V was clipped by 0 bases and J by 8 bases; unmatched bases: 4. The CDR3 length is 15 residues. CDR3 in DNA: TGTGCCAGCAGTGAATATGGACAGGGGCGAGAAAAACTGTTTTTT. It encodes CASSEYGQGREKLFF.

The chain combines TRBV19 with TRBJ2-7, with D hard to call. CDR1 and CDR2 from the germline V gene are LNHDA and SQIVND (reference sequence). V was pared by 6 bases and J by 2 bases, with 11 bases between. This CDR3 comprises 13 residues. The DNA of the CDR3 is TGTGCCAGTAGCATCAGGCTCACCTACGAGCAGTACTTC. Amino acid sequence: CASSIRLTYEQYF.

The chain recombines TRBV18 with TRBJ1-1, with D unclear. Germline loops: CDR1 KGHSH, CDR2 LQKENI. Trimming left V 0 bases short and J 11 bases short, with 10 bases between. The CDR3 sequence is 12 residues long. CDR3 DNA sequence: TGTGCCAGCTCACCACCGAGGAATGTGGCTTTCTTT. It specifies CASSPPRNVAFF. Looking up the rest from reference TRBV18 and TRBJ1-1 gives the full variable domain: NAGVMQNPRHLVRRRGQEARLRCSPMKGHSHVYWYRQLPEEGLKFMVYLQKENIIDESGMPKERFSAEFPKEGPSILRIQQVVRGDSAAYFCASSPPRNVAFFGQGTRLTVV.

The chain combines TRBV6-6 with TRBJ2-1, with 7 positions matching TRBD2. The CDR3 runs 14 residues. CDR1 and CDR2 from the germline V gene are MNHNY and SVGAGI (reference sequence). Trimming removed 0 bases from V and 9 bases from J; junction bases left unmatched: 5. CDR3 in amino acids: CASSYSLATPEQFF. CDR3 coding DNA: TGTGCCAGCAGTTACTCACTAGCGACGCCTGAGCAGTTCTTC.

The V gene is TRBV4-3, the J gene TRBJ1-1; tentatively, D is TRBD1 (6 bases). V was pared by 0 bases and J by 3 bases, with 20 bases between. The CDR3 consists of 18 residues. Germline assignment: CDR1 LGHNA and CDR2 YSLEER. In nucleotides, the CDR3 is TGCGCCAGCAGCCAAGATCGAGTTCAGGGAGGGGGAGACACTGAAGCTTTCTTT. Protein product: CASSQDRVQGGGDTEAFF.